This entry features one T cell receptor beta chain sequence. TCRbeta libraries were built with three rounds of nested PCR, modified from ARM-PCR. TCRdb used MiXCR to reprocess the multiplex PCR reads, holding one entry per CDR3 protein. Altogether roughly 200,000 distinct CDR3 sequences are present, less than 80% being singletons, with the ten largest covering around 27%. This entry comes from a study of tumor and adjacent non-tumor tissue in lung cancer. This sample's RNA came from whole unsorted tissue. From germline, CDR1 is DFQATT and CDR2 SNEGSKA (reference sequence). CDR3 length: 13 residues. The ends were cut back, 4 bases at V and 8 bases at J, with 12 bases in the middle.

The sample comprised lung tumor tissue. The receptor was isolated from a man aged 55-75 years with non-small cell lung cancer. This sequence joins TRBV20-1 and TRBJ1-6; maybe TRBD1 (6 bases). For the CDR3, the DNA is TGCAGTGCTATGAGACAGGAGGATTCACCCCTCCACTTT. Translated: CSAMRQEDSPLHF.